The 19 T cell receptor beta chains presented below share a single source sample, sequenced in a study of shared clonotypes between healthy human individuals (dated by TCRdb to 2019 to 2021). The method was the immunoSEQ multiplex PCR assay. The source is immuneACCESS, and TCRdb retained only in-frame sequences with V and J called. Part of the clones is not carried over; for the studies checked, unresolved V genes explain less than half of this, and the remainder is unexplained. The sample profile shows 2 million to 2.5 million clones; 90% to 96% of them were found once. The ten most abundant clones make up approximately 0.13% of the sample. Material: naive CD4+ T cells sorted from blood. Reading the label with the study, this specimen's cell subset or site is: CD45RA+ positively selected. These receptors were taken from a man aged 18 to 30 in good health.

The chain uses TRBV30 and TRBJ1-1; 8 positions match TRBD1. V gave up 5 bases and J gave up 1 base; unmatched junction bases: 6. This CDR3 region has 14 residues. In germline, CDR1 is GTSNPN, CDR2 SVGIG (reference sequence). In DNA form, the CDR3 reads TGTGCCTGGGGCCGGGACAGGAGGAACACTGAAGCTTTCTTT. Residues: CAWGRDRRNTEAFF.

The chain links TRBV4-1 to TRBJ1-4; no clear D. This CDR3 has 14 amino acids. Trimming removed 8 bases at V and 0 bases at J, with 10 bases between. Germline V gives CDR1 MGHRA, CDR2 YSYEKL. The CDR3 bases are TGCGCCAGCCGACAAACTGCAACTAATGAAAAACTGTTTTTT. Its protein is CASRQTATNEKLFF.

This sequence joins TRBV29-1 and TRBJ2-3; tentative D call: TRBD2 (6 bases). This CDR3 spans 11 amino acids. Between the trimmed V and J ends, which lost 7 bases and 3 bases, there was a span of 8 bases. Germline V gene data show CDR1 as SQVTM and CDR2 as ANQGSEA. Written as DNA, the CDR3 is TGCAGCGGGACTATTACAGATACGCAGTATTTT. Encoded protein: CSGTITDTQYF.

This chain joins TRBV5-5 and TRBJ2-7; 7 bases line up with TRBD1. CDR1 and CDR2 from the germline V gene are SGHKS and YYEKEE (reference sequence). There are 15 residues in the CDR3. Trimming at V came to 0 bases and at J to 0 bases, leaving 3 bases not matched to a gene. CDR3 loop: CASSLEGAHSYEQYF. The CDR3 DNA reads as TGTGCCAGCAGCTTGGAGGGGGCCCACTCCTACGAGCAGTACTTC. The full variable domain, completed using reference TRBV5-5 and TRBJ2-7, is DAGVTQSPTHLIKTRGQQVTLRCSPISGHKSVSWYQQVLGQGPQFIFQYYEKEERGRGNFPDRFSARQFPNYSSELNVNALLLGDSALYLCASSLEGAHSYEQYFGPGTRLTVT.

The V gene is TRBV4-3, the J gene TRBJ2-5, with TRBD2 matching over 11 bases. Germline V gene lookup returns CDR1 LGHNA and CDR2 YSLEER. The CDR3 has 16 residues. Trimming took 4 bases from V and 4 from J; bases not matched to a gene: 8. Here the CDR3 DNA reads TGCGCCAGCAGCCCGGGTAGCGGGAGGGCGGCAGAGACCCAGTACTTC. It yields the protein CASSPGSGRAAETQYF.

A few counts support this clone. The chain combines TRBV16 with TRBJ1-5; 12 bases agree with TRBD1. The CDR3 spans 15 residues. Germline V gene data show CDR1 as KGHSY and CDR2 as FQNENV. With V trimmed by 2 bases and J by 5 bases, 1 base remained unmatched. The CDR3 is CASSQGTGGDQPQHF. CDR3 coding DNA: TGTGCCAGCAGCCAAGGGACAGGGGGCGATCAGCCCCAGCATTTT.

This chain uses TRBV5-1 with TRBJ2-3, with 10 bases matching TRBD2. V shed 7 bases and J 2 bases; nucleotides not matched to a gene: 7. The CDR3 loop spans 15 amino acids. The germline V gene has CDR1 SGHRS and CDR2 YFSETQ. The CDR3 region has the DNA TGCGCCAGCGTTTCGAGCGGGGGGGCCACAGATACGCAGTATTTT. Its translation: CASVSSGGATDTQYF. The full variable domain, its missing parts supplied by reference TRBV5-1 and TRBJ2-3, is KAGVTQTPRYLIKTRGQQVTLSCSPISGHRSVSWYQQTPGQGLQFLFEYFSETQRNKGNFPGRFSGRQFSNSRSEMNVSTLELGDSALYLCASVSSGGATDTQYFGPGTRLTVL.

The CDR3 protein is CASSQAVGLYGYTF. CDR3 in DNA: TGCGCCAGCAGCCAAGCGGTAGGGCTGTACGGCTACACCTTC. The chain combines TRBV4-1 with TRBJ1-2; D uncertain. The length of the CDR3 is 14 residues. Germline-derived CDR1 and CDR2 are MGHRA and YSYEKL. With 1 base removed from V and 8 bases from J, the gap between germline ends came to 14 bases.

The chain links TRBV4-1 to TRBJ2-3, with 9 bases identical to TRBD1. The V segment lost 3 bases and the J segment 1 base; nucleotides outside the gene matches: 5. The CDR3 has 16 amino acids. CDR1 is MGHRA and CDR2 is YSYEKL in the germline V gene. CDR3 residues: CASSHVQGAGTDTQYF. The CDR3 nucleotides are TGCGCCAGCAGCCATGTACAGGGGGCAGGCACAGATACGCAGTATTTT.

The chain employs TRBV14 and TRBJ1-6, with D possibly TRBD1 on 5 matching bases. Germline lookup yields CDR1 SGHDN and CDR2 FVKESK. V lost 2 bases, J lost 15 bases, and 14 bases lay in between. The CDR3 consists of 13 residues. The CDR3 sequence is CASSQSFGALLHF. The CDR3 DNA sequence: TGTGCCAGCAGCCAATCCTTCGGGGCTCTCCTCCACTTT.

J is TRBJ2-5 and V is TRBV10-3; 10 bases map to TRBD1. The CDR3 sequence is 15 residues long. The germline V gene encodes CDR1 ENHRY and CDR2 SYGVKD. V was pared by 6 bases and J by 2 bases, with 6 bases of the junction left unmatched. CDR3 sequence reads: CAISRGQGTQETQYF. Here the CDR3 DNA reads TGTGCCATCAGCAGGGGACAGGGGACACAAGAGACCCAGTACTTC.

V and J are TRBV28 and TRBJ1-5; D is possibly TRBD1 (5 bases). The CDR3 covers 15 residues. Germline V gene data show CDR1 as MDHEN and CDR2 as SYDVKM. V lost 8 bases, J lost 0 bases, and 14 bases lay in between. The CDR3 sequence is CASGAAGGSNQPQHF. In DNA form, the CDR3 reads TGTGCCAGCGGCGCCGCGGGGGGTAGCAATCAGCCCCAGCATTTT.

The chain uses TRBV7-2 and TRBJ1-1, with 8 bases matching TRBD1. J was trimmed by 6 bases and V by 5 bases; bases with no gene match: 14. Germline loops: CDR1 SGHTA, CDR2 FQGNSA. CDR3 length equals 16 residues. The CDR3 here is CASSNKGTGYRAEAFF. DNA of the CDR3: TGTGCCAGCAGCAATAAGGGGACAGGCTATAGGGCTGAAGCTTTCTTT.

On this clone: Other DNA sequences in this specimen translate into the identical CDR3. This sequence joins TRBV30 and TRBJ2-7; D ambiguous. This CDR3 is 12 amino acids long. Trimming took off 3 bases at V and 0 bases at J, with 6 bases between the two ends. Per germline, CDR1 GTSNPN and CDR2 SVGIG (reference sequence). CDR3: CAWSSSSYEQYF. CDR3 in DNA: TGTGCCTGGAGCAGTAGCTCCTACGAGCAGTACTTC.

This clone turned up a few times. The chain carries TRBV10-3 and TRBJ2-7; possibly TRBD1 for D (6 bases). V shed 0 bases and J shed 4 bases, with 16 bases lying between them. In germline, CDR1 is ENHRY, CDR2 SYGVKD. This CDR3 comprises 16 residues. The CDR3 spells CAISESTTGARYEQYF. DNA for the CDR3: TGTGCCATCAGTGAGTCGACGACAGGAGCACGATACGAGCAGTACTTC.

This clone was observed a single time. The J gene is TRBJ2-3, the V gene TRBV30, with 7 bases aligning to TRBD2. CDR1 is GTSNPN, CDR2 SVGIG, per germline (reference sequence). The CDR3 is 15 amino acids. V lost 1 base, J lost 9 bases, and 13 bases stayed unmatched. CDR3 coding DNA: TGTGCCTGGAGTGGCCCAGCGGGGACCACCGGGACGCAGTATTTT. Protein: CAWSGPAGTTGTQYF.

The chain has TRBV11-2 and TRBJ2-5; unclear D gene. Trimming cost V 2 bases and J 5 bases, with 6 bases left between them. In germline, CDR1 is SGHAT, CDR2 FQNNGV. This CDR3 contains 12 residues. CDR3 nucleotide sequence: TGTGCCAGCAGCTTATTAATGGAGACCCAGTACTTC. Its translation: CASSLLMETQYF.

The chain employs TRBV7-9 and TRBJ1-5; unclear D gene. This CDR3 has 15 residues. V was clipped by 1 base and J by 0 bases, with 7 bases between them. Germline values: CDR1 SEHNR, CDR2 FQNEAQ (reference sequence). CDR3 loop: CASSLEGYSNQPQHF. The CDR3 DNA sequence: TGTGCCAGCAGCTTAGAAGGGTATAGCAATCAGCCCCAGCATTTT.

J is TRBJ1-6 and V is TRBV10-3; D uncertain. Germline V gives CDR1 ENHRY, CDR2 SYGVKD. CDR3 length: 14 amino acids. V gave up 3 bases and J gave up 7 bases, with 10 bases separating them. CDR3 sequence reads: CAISDAGGNSPLHF. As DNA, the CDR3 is TGTGCCATCAGTGACGCGGGAGGCAATTCACCCCTCCACTTT.